Below are 8 T cell receptor beta chains sequenced from a single sample in a study of blood T cell repertoires in COVID-19. TCRdb's table, derived via immunoSEQ multiplex PCR, lists solely in-frame clones and lacks some. Among 330,000 or so clones listed, over 75% were seen once. The sample comprised PBMCs or T cells enriched from blood (not recorded which). The receptor source for this set is a woman aged 25 to 39 who had recovered from COVID-19.

This chain connects TRBV5-6 to TRBJ1-2; D not certain. The CDR3 totals 14 residues. Germline values: CDR1 SGHDT, CDR2 YYEEEE. V was shortened by 2 bases and J by 4 bases, with 12 bases between the two germline ends. The CDR3 DNA reads as TGTGCCAGCAGCTTCAATGGAGTTACCTATGGCTACACCTTC. Encoded protein: CASSFNGVTYGYTF.

The chain carries TRBV6-5 and TRBJ2-1, with a possible D match to TRBD2 (5 bases). Trimming stripped 4 bases from V and 1 base from J, with 11 bases between. The CDR3 is 15 amino acids. Germline V CDR1 and CDR2: MNHEY, SVGAGI. The CDR3 DNA reads as TGTGCCAGCAGTTTGACTATACCATCCTACAATGAGCAGTTCTTC. Translation gives CASSLTIPSYNEQFF.

The CDR3 is CASSYMAGESYNEQFF. DNA of the CDR3: TGTGCCAGCAGTTACATGGCGGGAGAATCCTACAATGAGCAGTTCTTC. The chain carries TRBV6-5 and TRBJ2-1, with 7 bases lining up with TRBD2. Unmatched junction bases numbered 5, after V lost 2 bases and J lost 1 base. Germline CDR1 and CDR2: MNHEY and SVGAGI. The CDR3 length is 16 residues.

The CDR3 bases are TGTGCCAGCAGCAACGGACTAGCGGGGGGGCTGGTCGAGCAGTACTTC. It specifies CASSNGLAGGLVEQYF. This chain links TRBV7-6 with TRBJ2-7; the match to TRBD2 covers 15 bases. The CDR3 is made up of 16 amino acids. Germline CDR1 reads SGHVS; CDR2 reads FNYEAQ. The V and J ends lost 5 bases and 6 bases, in that order; junction bases with no gene match: 8.

The chain has TRBV11-3 and TRBJ2-3, with 8 bases lining up with TRBD1. J was trimmed by 4 bases and V by 4 bases; bases with no gene match: 10. This CDR3 has 16 residues. The germline V gene has CDR1 SGHNT and CDR2 YENEEA. The CDR3 nucleotides read TGTGCCAGCAGCTGGAACGGAGCAGGGGGCCCAGATACGCAGTATTTT. Translating it yields CASSWNGAGGPDTQYF.

This clone was detected a few times. CDR3 sequence: CASSIDLRTAILYPNYGYTF. The CDR3 region has the DNA TGTGCCAGTAGTATAGATCTACGGACAGCGATCCTCTATCCTAACTATGGCTACACCTTC. The rearrangement joins TRBV19 to TRBJ1-2; tentative D call: TRBD1 (6 bases). The CDR3 has 20 residues. CDR1 LNHDA and CDR2 SQIVND come from the germline V gene (reference sequence). With 0 bases removed from V and 0 bases from J, the gap between germline ends came to 23 bases. Complete variable domain (other parts from reference TRBV19 and TRBJ1-2): DGGITQSPKYLFRKEGQNVTLSCEQNLNHDAMYWYRQDPGQGLRLIYYSQIVNDFQKGDIAEGYSVSREKKESFPLTVTSAQKNPTAFYLCASSIDLRTAILYPNYGYTFGSGTRLTVV.

The chain employs TRBV19 and TRBJ2-1; 8 bases are a match to TRBD1. This CDR3 has 15 amino acids. From germline, CDR1 is LNHDA and CDR2 SQIVND (reference sequence). V gave up 6 bases and J gave up 4 bases; unmatched junction bases: 8. The CDR3 region is CASSGVGQGYNEQFF. The CDR3 nucleotides are TGTGCCAGTAGCGGGGTCGGACAGGGTTACAATGAGCAGTTCTTC.

This chain joins TRBV5-4 and TRBJ1-6; 9 bases are a match to TRBD1. This CDR3 spans 16 amino acids. After removal of 4 bases from V and 8 bases from J, the junction contained 10 bases not matched to a gene. Germline CDR1 reads SGHNT; CDR2 reads YYREEE (reference sequence). The chain's CDR3 is CASSRNTGGRDSPLHF. CDR3 bases: TGTGCCAGCAGCAGAAATACAGGGGGCCGAGATTCACCCCTCCACTTT.